This TCR beta chain originates from a study of T cell changes during pregnancy in multiple sclerosis. Sequencing used immunoSEQ multiplex PCR; TCRdb keeps in-frame clones, though not all of them. In the table there are 80,000 to 130,000 clones, more than 90% of which are singletons. CDR1 and CDR2 (germline): MNHNS, SASEGT. The CDR3 length is 14 residues. The junction had 9 bases not matched to a gene; V was cut back by 7 bases and J by 4 bases. The clonotype originates from a female donor with multiple sclerosis, enrolled in a pregnancy study. Sequences were derived from peripheral blood, sampled in the second trimester of pregnancy. The chain uses TRBV6-1 and TRBJ1-2; 7 bases agree with TRBD1. The CDR3 region is CASIEDRSFYGYTF. As DNA, the CDR3 is TGTGCCAGCATCGAGGACAGGAGCTTCTATGGCTACACCTTC.